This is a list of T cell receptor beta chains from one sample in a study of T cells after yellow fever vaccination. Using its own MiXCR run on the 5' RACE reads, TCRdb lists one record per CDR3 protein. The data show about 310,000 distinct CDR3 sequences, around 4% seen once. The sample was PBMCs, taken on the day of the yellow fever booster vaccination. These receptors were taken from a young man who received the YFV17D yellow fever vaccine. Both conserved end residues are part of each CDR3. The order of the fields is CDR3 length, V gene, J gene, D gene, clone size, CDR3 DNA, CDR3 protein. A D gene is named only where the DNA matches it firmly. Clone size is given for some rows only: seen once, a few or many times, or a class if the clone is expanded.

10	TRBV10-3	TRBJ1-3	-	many	TGTGCCATCGGTGGAAACACCATATATTTT	CAIGGNTIYF
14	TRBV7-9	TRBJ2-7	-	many	TGTGCCAGCAGCTTAGAACTGAGGGCCTACGAGCAGTACTTC	CASSLELRAYEQYF
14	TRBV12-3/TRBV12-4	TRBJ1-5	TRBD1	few	TGTGCCAGCAGTCGGACAGGTCGCAATCAGCCCCAGCATTTT	CASSRTGRNQPQHF
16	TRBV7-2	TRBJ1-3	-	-	TGTGCCAGCAGCTTAAGGGTATCAGGGACTGGAAACACCATATATTTT	CASSLRVSGTGNTIYF
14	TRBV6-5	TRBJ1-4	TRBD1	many	TGTGCCAGCAGTGGGACAGTAACTTATGAAAAACTGTTTTTT	CASSGTVTYEKLFF
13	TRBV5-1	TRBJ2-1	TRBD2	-	TGCGCCAGCAGCCCTGGACTAGACAATGAGCAGTTCTTC	CASSPGLDNEQFF
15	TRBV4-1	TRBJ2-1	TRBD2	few	TGCGCCAGCAGCATTGTAGCGGGGGGTTGGAATGAGCAGTTCTTC	CASSIVAGGWNEQFF
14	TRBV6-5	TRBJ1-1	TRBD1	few	TGTGCCAGCGACCAGGGGGGAGGGGGCTCTGAAGCTTTCTTT	CASDQGGGGSEAFF
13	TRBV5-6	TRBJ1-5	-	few	TGTGCCAGCAGCTTGGCGAACAATCAGCCCCAGCATTTT	CASSLANNQPQHF
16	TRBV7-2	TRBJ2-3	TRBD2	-	TGTGCCAGCAGCCTCGCTAGCGGGGGGGCCACAGATACGCAGTATTTT	CASSLASGGATDTQYF
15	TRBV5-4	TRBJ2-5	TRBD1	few	TGTGCCAGCAGTCCCGGGACAGGGATCGGAGAGACCCAGTACTTC	CASSPGTGIGETQYF
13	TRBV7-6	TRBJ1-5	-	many	TGTGCCAGCAGCTTAGCCGTAAATCAGCCCCAGCATTTT	CASSLAVNQPQHF
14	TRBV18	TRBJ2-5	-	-	TGTGCCAGCTCACCACCACAGGGTCTCGAGACCCAGTACTTC	CASSPPQGLETQYF
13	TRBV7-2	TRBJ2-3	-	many	TGTGCCAGCTCACAGGGCGGGAATCGTGCGCAGTATTTT	CASSQGGNRAQYF
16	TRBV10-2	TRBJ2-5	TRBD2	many	TGCGCCAGCAGTGAGTGGTTACTAGCGGGGCAAGAGACCCAGTACTTC	CASSEWLLAGQETQYF
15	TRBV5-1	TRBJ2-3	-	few	TGCGCCAGCAGCGTTACGGACAGAACCACAGATACGCAGTATTTT	CASSVTDRTTDTQYF
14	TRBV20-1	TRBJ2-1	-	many	TGCAGTGCTAGAAAGGTTCGAGTTCACTATGAGCAGTTCTTC	CSARKVRVHYEQFF
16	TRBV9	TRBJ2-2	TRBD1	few	TGTGCCAGCAGCGTAGGCAGGGGGCGCGACACCGGGGAGCTGTTTTTT	CASSVGRGRDTGELFF
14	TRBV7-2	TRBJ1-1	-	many	TGTGCCAGCAGCTTAGTGGGCCTGAACACTGAAGCTTTCTTT	CASSLVGLNTEAFF
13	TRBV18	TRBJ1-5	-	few	TGTGCCAGCTCAGCCGGGACTAATCAGCCCCAGCATTTT	CASSAGTNQPQHF
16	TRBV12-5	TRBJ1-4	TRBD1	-	TGTGCTAGTGGTTTGGACCCGGGACAGGGAAATGAAAAACTGTTTTTT	CASGLDPGQGNEKLFF
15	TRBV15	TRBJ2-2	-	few	TGTGCCACCAGCAGAGGGGCAGTTAACACCGGGGAGCTGTTTTTT	CATSRGAVNTGELFF
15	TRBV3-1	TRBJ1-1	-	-	TGTGCCAGCAGCCAATCTGAACAGGGGAACACTGAAGCTTTCTTT	CASSQSEQGNTEAFF
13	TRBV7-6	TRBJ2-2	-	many	TGTGCCAGCAGCTTACTCAGCACCGGGGAGCTGTTTTTT	CASSLLSTGELFF
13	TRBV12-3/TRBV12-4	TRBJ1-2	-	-	TGTGCCAGCAGTTTTGGACTGCCTTATGGCTACACCTTC	CASSFGLPYGYTF
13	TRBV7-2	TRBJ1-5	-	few	TGTGCCAGCAGGGACAGCCTCAATCAGCCCCAGCATTTT	CASRDSLNQPQHF
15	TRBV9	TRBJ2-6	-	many	TGTGCCAGCAGCTTCCGGGTCTCTGGGGCCAACGTCCTGACTTTC	CASSFRVSGANVLTF
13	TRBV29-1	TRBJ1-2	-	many	TGCAGCGTAGCCTCCCTGCAGTCGGCGGGCTACACCTTC	CSVASLQSAGYTF
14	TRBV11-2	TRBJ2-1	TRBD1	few	TGTGCCAGCAGCTTACCGGGACAGCGTTGGGTGCAGTTCTTC	CASSLPGQRWVQFF
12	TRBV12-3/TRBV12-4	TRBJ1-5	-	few	TGTGCCAGCAGGCAGGGTCGTCAGCCCCAGCATTTT	CASRQGRQPQHF
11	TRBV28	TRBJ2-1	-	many	TGTGCCAGCAGTTCCCACAATGAGCAGTTCTTC	CASSSHNEQFF
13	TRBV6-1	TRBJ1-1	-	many	TGTGCCAGCAGGAAGGGGCTGAACACTGAAGCTTTCTTT	CASRKGLNTEAFF
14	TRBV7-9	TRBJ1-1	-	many	TGTGCCAGCAGCTTAGCTATGGCGAACACTGAAGCTTTCTTT	CASSLAMANTEAFF
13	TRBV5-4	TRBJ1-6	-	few	TGTGCCAGCAGCTTGGAGAATAATTCACCCCTCCACTTT	CASSLENNSPLHF
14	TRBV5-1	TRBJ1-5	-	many	TGCGCCAGCAGCTTCGGGGGGCTAGGTCAGCCCCAGCATTTT	CASSFGGLGQPQHF
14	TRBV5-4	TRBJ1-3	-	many	TGTGCCAGCAGTTTTGGGGGGGACCGAAACACCATATATTTT	CASSFGGDRNTIYF
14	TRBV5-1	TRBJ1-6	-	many	TGCGCCAGCAGGGAGGGTTTTAATAATTCACCCCTCCACTTT	CASREGFNNSPLHF
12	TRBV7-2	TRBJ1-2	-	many	TGTGCCAGCAGCTCGGCGGACTATGGCTACACCTTC	CASSSADYGYTF
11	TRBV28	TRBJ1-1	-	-	TGTGCCAGCAGTGAGGACACTGAAGCTTTCTTT	CASSEDTEAFF
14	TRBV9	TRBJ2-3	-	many	TGTGCCAGCAGAGGGGACGGTTCCACAGATACGCAGTATTTT	CASRGDGSTDTQYF
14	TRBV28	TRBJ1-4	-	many	TGTGCCAGCAGTTTGGGCCCAATGGGGGAAAAACTGTTTTTT	CASSLGPMGEKLFF
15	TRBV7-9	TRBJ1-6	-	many	TGTGCCAGCAGCTTAGAGACAGTGTATAATTCACCCCTCCACTTT	CASSLETVYNSPLHF
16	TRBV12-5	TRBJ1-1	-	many	TGTGCTAGTGGTTTCTTTACAGCCGGGACCAACACTGAAGCTTTCTTT	CASGFFTAGTNTEAFF
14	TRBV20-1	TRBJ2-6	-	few	TGCAGTGCAACCCGGGGGACTGGGGCCAACGTCCTGACTTTC	CSATRGTGANVLTF
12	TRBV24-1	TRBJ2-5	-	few	TGTGCCACCAGTGATTATAGGGAGACCCAGTACTTC	CATSDYRETQYF
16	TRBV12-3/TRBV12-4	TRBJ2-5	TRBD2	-	TGTGCCAGCAGTGAATCGGGACTAGCGGGGTTAGAGACCCAGTACTTC	CASSESGLAGLETQYF
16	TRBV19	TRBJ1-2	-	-	TGTGCCAGTAGTATCCCTTCTGGACCGAGGGACTATGGCTACACCTTC	CASSIPSGPRDYGYTF
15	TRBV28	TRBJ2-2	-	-	TGTGCCAGCAGGGTCGGACAGACCCGGAGCGAGGAGCTGTTTTTT	CASRVGQTRSEELFF
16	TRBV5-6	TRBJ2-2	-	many	TGTGCCAGCAGCCTCGGGGGACGGACGAACACCGGGGAGCTGTTTTTT	CASSLGGRTNTGELFF
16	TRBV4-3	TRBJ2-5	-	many	TGCGCCAGCAGCCAAGATGGTCGGGGCAGGGAGGAGACCCAGTACTTC	CASSQDGRGREETQYF
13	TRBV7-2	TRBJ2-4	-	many	TGTGCCAGCAGCTACAAGGGGGTGAACATTCAGTACTTC	CASSYKGVNIQYF
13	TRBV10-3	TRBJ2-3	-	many	TGTGCCATCCGGGACTCTAGCACAGATACGCAGTATTTT	CAIRDSSTDTQYF
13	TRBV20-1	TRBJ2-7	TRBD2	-	TGCAGTGCTAGGAGTGGGGGGGGAGGCGAGCAGTACTTC	CSARSGGGGEQYF
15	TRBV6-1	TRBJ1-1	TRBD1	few	TGTGCCAGCAGGACTCCGGGACAGGGACCCGCTGAAGCTTTCTTT	CASRTPGQGPAEAFF
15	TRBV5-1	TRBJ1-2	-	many	TGCGCCAGCAGCTATTCCTACGACGGTTCTATTGGCTACACCTTC	CASSYSYDGSIGYTF
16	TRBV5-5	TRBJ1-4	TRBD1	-	TGTGCCAGCAGCTTCGCCGGGACAGGGGGGCACGAAAAACTGTTTTTT	CASSFAGTGGHEKLFF
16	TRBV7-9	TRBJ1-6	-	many	TGTGCCAGCAGCTCCCCCGCCGGGACGGCTAATTCACCCCTCCACTTT	CASSSPAGTANSPLHF
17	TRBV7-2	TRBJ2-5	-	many	TGTGCCAGCAGCTTAGCGTATGTAGATTGGTCGCAAGAGACCCAGTACTTC	CASSLAYVDWSQETQYF
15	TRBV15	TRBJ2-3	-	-	TGTGCCACCAGCAGAGATCATGGGGGGCAAGATACGCAGTATTTT	CATSRDHGGQDTQYF